These 9 T cell receptor beta chains share one sample of origin, sequenced in a study of blood T cell repertoires in COVID-19. Produced via immunoSEQ multiplex PCR; TCRdb's table is partial and in-frame only. Altogether roughly 76,000 clones are present, over 75% being singletons, with the ten largest covering 11%. The material sequenced was peripheral blood. These receptors all stem from a woman younger than 35 with acute or convalescent COVID-19.

The chain links TRBV10-3 to TRBJ1-2; 7 bases agree with TRBD1. The CDR3 length is 12 residues. V shed 6 bases, J shed 4 bases, and the junction held 2 bases outside the gene matches. The V gene's germline CDR1 is ENHRY and CDR2 SYGVKD. CDR3: CAIRGDSYGYTF. The CDR3 nucleotides read TGTGCCATCAGGGGGGACAGCTATGGCTACACCTTC.

J is TRBJ2-1 and V is TRBV30, with 14 bases matching TRBD2. CDR1 GTSNPN and CDR2 SVGIG come from the germline V gene (reference sequence). The J segment lost 9 bases and the V segment lost 8 bases, leaving 3 bases of the junction unmatched. The CDR3 is made up of 12 amino acids. The CDR3 DNA sequence: TGTGCCCGGGGACTAGCGGGAGTTGAGCAGTTCTTC. It specifies CARGLAGVEQFF.

This clone was seen only once. The V gene is TRBV19, the J gene TRBJ2-3; D is undetermined. This CDR3 is built from 13 residues. V lost 3 bases and J 1 base, leaving 5 bases between the germline ends. CDR1 LNHDA and CDR2 SQIVND come from the germline V gene (reference sequence). Here the CDR3 reads CASSMSGTDTQYF. The CDR3, as DNA: TGTGCCAGTAGTATGAGCGGCACAGATACGCAGTATTTT.

The chain combines TRBV30 with TRBJ1-6, with 7 bases fitting TRBD1. V shed 1 base and J 1 base; nucleotides not matched to a gene: 4. CDR1 is GTSNPN, CDR2 SVGIG, per germline (reference sequence). This CDR3 region has 16 residues. CDR3 nucleotide sequence: TGTGCCTGGAGTGAAGAGGGACAGTCCTATAATTCACCCCTCCACTTT. Encoded protein: CAWSEEGQSYNSPLHF.

The V gene is TRBV6-5, the J gene TRBJ1-3; D is ambiguous. V lost 6 bases and J 0 bases, leaving 9 bases between the germline ends. Germline CDR1 MNHEY, CDR2 SVGAGI. CDR3 length: 14 residues. CDR3 in DNA: TGTGCCAGCAGAAGCGGGAGCTCTGGAAACACCATATATTTT. Its translation is CASRSGSSGNTIYF.

V usage is TRBV2 and J usage is TRBJ1-5, with D possibly being TRBD1 (6 bases). Germline CDR1 SNHLY, CDR2 FYNNEI. The CDR3 has 13 amino acids. V lost 8 bases and J 0 bases, leaving 8 bases between the germline ends. CDR3 bases: TGTGCCAGCCGGACAGTTAGCAATCAGCCCCAGCATTTT. This codes for CASRTVSNQPQHF.

The genes are TRBV4-1 and TRBJ2-1; 7 bases are shared with TRBD2. Germline V CDR1 and CDR2: MGHRA, YSYEKL. CDR3 size: 12 residues. J gave up 10 bases and V 2 bases, and 2 bases lay outside the gene matches. CDR3 sequence: CASSQPLAEQFF. The DNA for the CDR3 is TGCGCCAGCAGCCAACCACTAGCGGAGCAGTTCTTC.

In its sample, this clone was seen a few times. The genes are TRBV4-3 and TRBJ2-1, with D maybe TRBD1 (6 bases). The CDR3 is 15 residues long. Trimming removed 0 bases from V and 8 bases from J, with 14 bases in between. The germline V gene has CDR1 LGHNA and CDR2 YSLEER. The CDR3 region has the DNA TGCGCCAGCAGCCAAGACCTTTCTTACAGGGATGAGCAGTTCTTC. Translating it yields CASSQDLSYRDEQFF.

The chain carries TRBV4-3 and TRBJ1-6, with 7 bases identical to TRBD1. The CDR3 spans 14 residues. J gave up 14 bases and V 5 bases, and 12 bases lay outside the gene matches. From germline, CDR1 is LGHNA and CDR2 YSLEER. Written as DNA, the CDR3 is TGCGCCAGCAGCGCTCAGACAGGGCGTGGGACCCTCCACTTT. It encodes CASSAQTGRGTLHF.